The entry below gives a single T cell receptor (beta chain) sequence along with its context. The data are from a study of human T cells and chemical hapten exposure. Using its own MiXCR run on the RACE reads, TCRdb lists one record per CDR3 protein. The sample shows around 350,000 distinct CDR3 sequences, roughly 6% of them seen only once. Indicated time point: pre-sensitization, week 0. Noted treatment: therapeutic diphenylcyclopropenone sensitization with weekly scalp DPC. Total RNA came from unfractionated whole blood. This CDR3 spans 13 amino acids. Deletions cut 4 bases from V and 0 bases from J, with 6 bases between. Germline V gene lookup returns CDR1 LGHNT and CDR2 FRNRAP.

The chain carries TRBV12-5 and TRBJ1-1; D is ambiguous. The source material was whole blood, sampled in connection with sensitization to the hapten diphenylcyclopropenone (DPC). The sequence was collected from a woman aged 18-29 years with alopecia areata. Some clones in this sample may be carry-over from other donors' samples. CDR3 DNA: TGTGCTAGTGGTTCTGGCCTGAACACTGAAGCTTTCTTT. Protein sequence: CASGSGLNTEAFF.